This T cell receptor (beta chain) was identified in a study of blood T cell repertoires in COVID-19. On the study more broadly: In each case, the material was cDNA or gDNA derived from T cells, B-cell-depleted T cells, or PBMCs.

This CDR3 has 13 residues. Germline V gives CDR1 SQVTM, CDR2 ANQGSEA. The V end was cut by 4 bases, the J end by 3 bases, with 13 bases between. The table lists this clone with a count of one. Sequencing was performed with immunoSEQ multiplex PCR; in TCRdb, only in-frame clones are kept and a portion is missing. The table lists about 99,000 clones, roughly 79% of them singletons. The V and J genes are TRBV29-1 and TRBJ2-7; tentative D call: TRBD1 (5 bases). The clonotype comes from a man at least 80 years old with COVID-19, enrolled during active disease. Sequenced input: peripheral blood. The CDR3 DNA reads TGCAGCGTTGTAGTGGCAGGGAACTACGAGCAGTACTTC. As protein: CSVVVAGNYEQYF.